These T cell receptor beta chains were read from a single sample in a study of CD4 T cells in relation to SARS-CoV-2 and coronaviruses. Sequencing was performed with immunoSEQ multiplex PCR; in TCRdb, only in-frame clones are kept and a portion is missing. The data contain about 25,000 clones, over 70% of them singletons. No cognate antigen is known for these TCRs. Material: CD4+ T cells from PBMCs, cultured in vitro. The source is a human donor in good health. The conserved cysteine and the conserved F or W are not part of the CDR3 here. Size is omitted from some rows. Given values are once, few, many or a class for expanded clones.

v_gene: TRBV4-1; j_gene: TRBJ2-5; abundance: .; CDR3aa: ASSRLDRGAQETQY
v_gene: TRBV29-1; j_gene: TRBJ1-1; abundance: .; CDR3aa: SVEDRRENTEAF
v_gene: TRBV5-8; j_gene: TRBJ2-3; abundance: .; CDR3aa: ASSLGTGRGTDTQY
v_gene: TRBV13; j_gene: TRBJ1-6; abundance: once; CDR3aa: ASSLVLGDNSPLH
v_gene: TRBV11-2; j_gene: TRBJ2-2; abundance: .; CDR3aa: ASGTNTGELF
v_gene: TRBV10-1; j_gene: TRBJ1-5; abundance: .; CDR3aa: ASSEVLGSNQPQH
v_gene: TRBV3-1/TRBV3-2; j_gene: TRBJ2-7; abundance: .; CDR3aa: ASSRLDYEQY
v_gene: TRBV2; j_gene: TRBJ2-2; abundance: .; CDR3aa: ASSEESRRAGELF
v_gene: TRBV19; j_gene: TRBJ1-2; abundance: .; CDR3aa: ASSSRDSRMLGYT
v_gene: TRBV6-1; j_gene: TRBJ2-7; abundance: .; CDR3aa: ASSEGTLVSYEQY
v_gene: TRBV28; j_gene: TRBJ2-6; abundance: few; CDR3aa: ASSLTGGNGGANVLT
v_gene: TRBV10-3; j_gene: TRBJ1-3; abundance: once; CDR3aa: AIRGQLNSGNTIY
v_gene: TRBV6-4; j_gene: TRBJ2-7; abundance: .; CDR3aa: ASRTGTSTSYEQY
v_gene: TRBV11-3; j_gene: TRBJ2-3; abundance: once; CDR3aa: ASSSGTRMDPDTQY
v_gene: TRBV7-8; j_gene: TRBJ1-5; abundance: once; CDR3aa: ASSQRPTGVSDQPQH
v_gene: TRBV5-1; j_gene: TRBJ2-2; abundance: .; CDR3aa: ASSPGLAGVETGELF
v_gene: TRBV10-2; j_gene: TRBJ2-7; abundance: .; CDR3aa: ASTRDRGHEQY
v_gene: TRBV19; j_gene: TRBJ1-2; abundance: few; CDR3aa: ASSIWTGVGGYT
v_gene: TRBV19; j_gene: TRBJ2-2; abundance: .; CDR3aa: ASNAGHANTGELF
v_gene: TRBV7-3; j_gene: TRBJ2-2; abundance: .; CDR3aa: ASSLMGHTGELF
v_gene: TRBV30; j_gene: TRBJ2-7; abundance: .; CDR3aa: AWSESVYEQY
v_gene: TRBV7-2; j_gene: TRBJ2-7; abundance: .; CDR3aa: ASSSNRGNEQY
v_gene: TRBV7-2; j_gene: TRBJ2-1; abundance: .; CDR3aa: ASRGGGESGEQF
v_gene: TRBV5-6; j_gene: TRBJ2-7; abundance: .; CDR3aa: ASSLGAGQGDEQY
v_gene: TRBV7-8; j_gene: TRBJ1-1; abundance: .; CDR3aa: ASIPGTANTEAF
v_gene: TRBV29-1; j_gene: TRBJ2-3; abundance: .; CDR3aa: SATSGSTRGDTQY
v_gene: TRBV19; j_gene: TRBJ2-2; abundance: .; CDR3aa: ASSVQGATNTGELF
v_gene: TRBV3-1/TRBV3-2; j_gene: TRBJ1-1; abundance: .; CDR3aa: ASRDRGKAEAF
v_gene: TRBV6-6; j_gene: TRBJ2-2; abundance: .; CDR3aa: ASSFLSTGELF
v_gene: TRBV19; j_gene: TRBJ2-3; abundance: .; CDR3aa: ASSLILGTDTQY
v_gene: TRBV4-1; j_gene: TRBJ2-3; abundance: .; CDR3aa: ASSRLAGVADTQY
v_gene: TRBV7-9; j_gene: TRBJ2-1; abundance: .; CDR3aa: ASSFRLAGVYNEQF
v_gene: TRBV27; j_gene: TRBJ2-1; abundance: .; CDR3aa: ASSHRLVSSSYNEQF
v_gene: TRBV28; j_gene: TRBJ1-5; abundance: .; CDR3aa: ASSPPRGYSNQPQH
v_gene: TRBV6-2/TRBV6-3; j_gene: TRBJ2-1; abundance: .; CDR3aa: ASSRTATYNEQF
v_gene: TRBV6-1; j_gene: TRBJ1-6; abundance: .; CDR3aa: ASSEDLQGWSPLH
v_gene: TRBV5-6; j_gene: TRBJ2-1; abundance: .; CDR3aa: ASSITVDPDNEQF
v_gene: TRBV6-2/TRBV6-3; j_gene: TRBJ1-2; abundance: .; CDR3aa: ASSNLRTGGYGYT
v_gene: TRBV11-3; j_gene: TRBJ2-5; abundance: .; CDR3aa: ASSPGTGELETQY
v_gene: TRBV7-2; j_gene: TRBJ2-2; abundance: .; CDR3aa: ASSSQASTGELF
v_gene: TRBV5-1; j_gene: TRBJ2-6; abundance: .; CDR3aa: ASSEGSGANVLT